Here is one T cell receptor (beta chain) with its context. Its target is unknown. These data belong to a study of shared clonotypes between healthy human individuals. The germline V and J ends were trimmed by 10 bases and 3 bases, with 15 bases remaining between them. The CDR3 is 13 residues long. Germline V gene data show CDR1 as MNHNS and CDR2 as SASEGT. Whole-study findings and limits: An expected dependence of interdonor clonotype sharing on sequencing depth was noted. Blood was the sole source, and tissue repertoires probably differ.

This table comes from immunoSEQ multiplex PCR, and its TCRdb copy is limited to in-frame clones, with some not included. The sample holds millions of clones, around nine tenths seen once. This sequence was found in a man younger than 35 in good health. The specimen sequenced was naive CD4+ T cells sorted from blood. Subset specified: CD45RA+ positively selected. The chain has TRBV6-1 and TRBJ1-2; D call uncertain. CDR3: CATLGSTDYGYTF. The CDR3 DNA reads as TGTGCCACCTTGGGTTCGACGGACTATGGCTACACCTTC.